The entry that follows covers one T cell receptor beta chain sequence. This receptor's antigen is unknown. Base-call qualities are not available, and no considerably larger clone is one nucleotide away. TCRbeta CDR3 regions were amplified from genomic DNA by means of the immunoSEQ Assay, a bias-controlled multiplex PCR. For the original study's pipeline: The number of nucleated cells in each sample was estimated from the amplification of reference gene primers within the assay. To quantify the absolute abundance of each unique TCRbeta CDR3 rearrangement, sequence reads were collapsed and filtered. Productive Simpson clonality was computed per sample as the square root of Simpson's diversity index over productive rearrangements. As stored in TCRdb, this immuneACCESS dataset retains in-frame rearrangements with V and J assigned. A fraction of the clones does not appear; measured against another copy, unresolved V genes explain less than half of the discrepancy, and the remainder lacks a known reason. V, J and clone size reflect that table, while D and trimming were determined from the DNA. Present in this sample are roughly 180,000 clones, roughly 84% of which were seen just once. Under 6% of the sample comes from the top ten.

These data are taken from a study of blood T cell repertoires in COVID-19 (dated by TCRdb to the early 2020s). Looking at the study overall: The collaborator samples originated in the United States, Italy and Spain and spanned the acute and convalescent phases of COVID-19. The material from the prospective study consisted of cDNA or gDNA derived from T cells, B-cell-depleted T cells, or PBMCs. The dataset comprised deeply sampled blood TCRbeta repertoires from subjects exposed to, actively infected with, or recovered from COVID-19. The repertoires were released in a freely available public database intended as a resource for research on the immune response to SARS-CoV-2. The samples were drawn from the first 160 participants of the ongoing ImmuneRACE study and from 950 to 1,500 subjects provided by 6 global collaborators. A de-identified subject ID, COVID-19 status, age in years and sex were almost always included in the sample metadata. Where HLA class I and class II types were available, the types were taken from metadata supplied by the sample provider, not from assay-based typing. Results the study describes overall, beyond this receptor: Clinical and demographic metadata were provided uncurated, with the amount varying by source and participant.

One collaborating source in Seattle enrolled patients while the patients were actively infected and followed the patients over time throughout the course of disease. Whole blood was collected in K2EDTA tubes by collaborating institutions according to the institutions' own protocols. For TCRbeta analysis, collaborator samples were shipped as frozen whole blood, as isolated PBMCs, or as DNA extracted from either sample type. Sequencing input: peripheral blood. This receptor was identified in a woman aged 45 to 65 with COVID-19, enrolled during active disease.

The DNA reads TGTGCCAGCAGTCCGGGACAGGGGTTAAGCTCCTATAATTCACCCCTCCACTTT. Translated, this is CASSPGQGLSSYNSPLHF. The V and J segments used are TRBV27 and TRBJ1-6, with TRBD1 identical over 10 junction bases. V and J are trimmed by 5 bases and 0 bases, and the gene matches miss 7 bases of the junction. From the cysteine up to the phenylalanine, the CDR3 has a length of 18 residues. Only the CDR3 portion is preserved as DNA: 54 bases, with reading frame beginning at the first base. As encoded in the germline V gene (reference sequence), CDR1 is MNHEY while CDR2 is SMNVEV.